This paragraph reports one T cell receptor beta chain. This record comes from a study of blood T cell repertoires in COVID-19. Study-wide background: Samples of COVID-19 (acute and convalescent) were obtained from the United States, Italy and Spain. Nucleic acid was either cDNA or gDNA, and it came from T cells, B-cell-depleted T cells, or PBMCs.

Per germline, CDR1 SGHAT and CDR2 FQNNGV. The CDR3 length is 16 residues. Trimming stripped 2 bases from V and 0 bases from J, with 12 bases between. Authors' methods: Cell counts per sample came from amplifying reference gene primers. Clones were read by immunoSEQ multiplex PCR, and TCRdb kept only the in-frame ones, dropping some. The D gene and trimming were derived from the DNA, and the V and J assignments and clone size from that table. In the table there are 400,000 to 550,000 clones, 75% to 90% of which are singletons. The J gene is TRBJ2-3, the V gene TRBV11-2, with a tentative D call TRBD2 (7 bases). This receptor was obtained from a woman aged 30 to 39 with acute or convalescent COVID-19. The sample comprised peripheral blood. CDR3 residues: CASSLRGGTSTDTQYF. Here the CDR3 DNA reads TGTGCCAGCAGCTTAAGGGGGGGCACTAGCACAGATACGCAGTATTTT.